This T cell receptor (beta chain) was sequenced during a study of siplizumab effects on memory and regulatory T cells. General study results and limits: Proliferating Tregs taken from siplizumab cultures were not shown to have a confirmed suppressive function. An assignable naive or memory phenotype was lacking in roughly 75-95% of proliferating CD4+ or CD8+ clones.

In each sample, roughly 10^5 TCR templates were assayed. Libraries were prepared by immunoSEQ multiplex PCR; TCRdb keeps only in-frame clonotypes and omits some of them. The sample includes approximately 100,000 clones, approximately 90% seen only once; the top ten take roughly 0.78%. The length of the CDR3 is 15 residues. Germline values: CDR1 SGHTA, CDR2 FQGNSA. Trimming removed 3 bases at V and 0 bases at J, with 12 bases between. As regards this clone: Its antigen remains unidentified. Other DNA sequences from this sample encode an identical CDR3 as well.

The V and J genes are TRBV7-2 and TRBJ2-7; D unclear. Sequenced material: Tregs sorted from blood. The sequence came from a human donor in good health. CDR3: CASSLASTHSYEQYF. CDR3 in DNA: TGTGCCAGCAGCTTGGCGTCTACCCACTCCTACGAGCAGTACTTC.